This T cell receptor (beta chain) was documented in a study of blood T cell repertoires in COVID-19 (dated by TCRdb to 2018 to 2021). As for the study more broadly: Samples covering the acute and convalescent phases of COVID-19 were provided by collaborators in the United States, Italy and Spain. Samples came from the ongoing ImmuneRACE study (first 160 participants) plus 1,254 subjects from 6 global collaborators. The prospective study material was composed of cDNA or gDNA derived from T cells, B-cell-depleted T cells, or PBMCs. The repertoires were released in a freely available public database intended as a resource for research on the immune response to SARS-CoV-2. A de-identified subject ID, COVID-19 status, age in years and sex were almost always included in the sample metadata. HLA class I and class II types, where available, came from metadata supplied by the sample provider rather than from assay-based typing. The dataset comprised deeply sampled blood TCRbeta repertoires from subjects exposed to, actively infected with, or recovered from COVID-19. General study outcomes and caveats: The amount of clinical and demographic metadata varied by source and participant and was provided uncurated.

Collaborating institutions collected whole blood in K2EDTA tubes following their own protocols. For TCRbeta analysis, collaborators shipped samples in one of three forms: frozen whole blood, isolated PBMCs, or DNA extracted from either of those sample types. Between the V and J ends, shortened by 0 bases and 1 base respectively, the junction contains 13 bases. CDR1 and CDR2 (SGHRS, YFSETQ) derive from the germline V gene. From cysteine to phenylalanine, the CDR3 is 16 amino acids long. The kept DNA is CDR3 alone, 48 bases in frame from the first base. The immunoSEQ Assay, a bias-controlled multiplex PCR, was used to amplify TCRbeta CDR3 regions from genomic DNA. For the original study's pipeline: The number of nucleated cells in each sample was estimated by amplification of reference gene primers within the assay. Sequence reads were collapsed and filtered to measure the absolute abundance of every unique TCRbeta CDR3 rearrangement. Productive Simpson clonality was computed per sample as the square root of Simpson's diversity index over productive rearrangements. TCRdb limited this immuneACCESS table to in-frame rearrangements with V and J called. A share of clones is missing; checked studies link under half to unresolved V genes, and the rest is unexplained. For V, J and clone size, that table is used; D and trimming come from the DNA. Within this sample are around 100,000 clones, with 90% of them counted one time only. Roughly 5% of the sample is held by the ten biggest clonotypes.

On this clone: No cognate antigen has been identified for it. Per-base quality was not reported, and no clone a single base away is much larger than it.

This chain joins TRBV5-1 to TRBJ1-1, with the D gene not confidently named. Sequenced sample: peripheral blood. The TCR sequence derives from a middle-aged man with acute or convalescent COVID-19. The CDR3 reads CASSLGDGLPNTEAFF. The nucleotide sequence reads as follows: TGCGCCAGCAGCTTGGGCGATGGACTCCCGAACACTGAAGCTTTCTTT.